The clone carrying this TCR beta chain showed up many times. Its target is not known. This specimen belongs to a study of neurological immune-mediated disorders. Study findings and constraints: HTLV-1-associated myelopathy displayed the greatest TCR clonal expansion, and multiple sclerosis exhibited the smallest, lower than that of healthy controls.

TCRdb fed the 5' RACE reads into MiXCR, producing one record per CDR3 protein. The table lists more than 30,000 distinct CDR3 sequences, over 4% of them singletons. PBMCs stored at -80 C, numbering 2 million, were the origin of the unsorted libraries. With 6 bases removed from V and 5 bases from J, the gap between germline ends came to 17 bases. The CDR3 has 15 residues. CDR1 is KGHSH, CDR2 LQKENI, per germline. The sequence was obtained from a man between 18 and 35 years old in good health. The V and J genes are TRBV18 and TRBJ1-5; the D is unclear. Input material: PBMCs. CDR3 DNA sequence: TGTGCCAGCTCCCCCGAGAGCAGGCGAGATCAGCCCCAGCATTTT. Translating gives CASSPESRRDQPQHF.